This T cell receptor beta chain is from a study of blood T cell repertoires in COVID-19. On the study more broadly: The United States, Italy and Spain were the sources of the acute and convalescent COVID-19 samples. PBMCs, B-cell-depleted T cells, or T cells were the source of the cDNA or gDNA that made up the material.

In the source study's methods: The assay estimated nucleated cells by amplifying reference gene primers. Produced via immunoSEQ multiplex PCR; TCRdb's table is partial and in-frame only. D and trimming come from the DNA, and the V and J calls and clone size come from that table. The sample lists roughly 100,000 clones; approximately 88% were seen once. Trimming cost V 3 bases and J 8 bases, with 19 bases left between them. Germline V gene data show CDR1 as LNHDA and CDR2 as SQIVND (reference sequence). CDR3 length: 15 amino acids. Sequenced input: peripheral blood. This rearrangement joins TRBV19 to TRBJ1-2, with a possible D match to TRBD1 (6 bases). This sequence originates from a human donor in a cohort sampled during active COVID-19. The CDR3 sequence: CASSIGDQGSGGYTF. CDR3 coding DNA: TGTGCCAGTAGTATTGGTGATCAGGGGTCAGGAGGCTACACCTTC.